Below are 25 T cell receptor beta chains sequenced from a single sample in a study of blood T cell repertoires in COVID-19. The repertoire was sequenced with immunoSEQ multiplex PCR; TCRdb's copy has only in-frame clones and lacks some. The table includes over 100,000 clones, roughly 84% detected once. The specimen sequenced was peripheral blood. The source of these receptors is a woman between 50 and 59 years old with acute or convalescent COVID-19.

V is TRBV5-1 and J is TRBJ1-4; 9 bases map to TRBD1. The CDR3 consists of 16 residues. Unmatched junction bases numbered 10, after V lost 4 bases and J lost 6 bases. Germline assignment: CDR1 SGHRS and CDR2 YFSETQ. CDR3 nucleotides: TGCGCCAGCAGCCCCGACGGGACAGGGAAGCATGAAAAACTGTTTTTT. Encoded protein: CASSPDGTGKHEKLFF. The full variable domain, rest sourced from reference TRBV5-1 and TRBJ1-4, is KAGVTQTPRYLIKTRGQQVTLSCSPISGHRSVSWYQQTPGQGLQFLFEYFSETQRNKGNFPGRFSGRQFSNSRSEMNVSTLELGDSALYLCASSPDGTGKHEKLFFGSGTQLSVL.

The gene calls are TRBV5-1 and TRBJ1-2; D gene uncertain. Looked up from germline, CDR1 is SGHRS and CDR2 is YFSETQ. The CDR3 has 15 residues. Trimming cost V 2 bases and J 0 bases, with 11 bases left between them. The CDR3 sequence: CASSFREAANYGYTF. Here the CDR3 DNA reads TGCGCCAGCAGCTTTAGGGAGGCAGCTAACTATGGCTACACCTTC. Variable domain in full (rest from reference TRBV5-1 and TRBJ1-2): KAGVTQTPRYLIKTRGQQVTLSCSPISGHRSVSWYQQTPGQGLQFLFEYFSETQRNKGNFPGRFSGRQFSNSRSEMNVSTLELGDSALYLCASSFREAANYGYTFGSGTRLTVV.

This clone appeared a few times. The chain is built from TRBV6-6 and TRBJ1-4; 9 bases align to TRBD1. Per the germline V gene, CDR1 is MNHNY and CDR2 is SVGAGI (reference sequence). Trimming at V came to 6 bases and at J to 8 bases, leaving 7 bases not matched to a gene. The CDR3 totals 14 residues. CDR3 nucleotides: TGTGCCAGCAGATACGGGACAGGGAACGAAAAACTGTTTTTT. Translated: CASRYGTGNEKLFF.

There are a few counts of this clone. The chain combines TRBV2 with TRBJ2-6, with D hard to call. The CDR3 runs 14 residues. Trimming pared 3 bases from V and 1 base from J, leaving 4 bases between. Germline assignment: CDR1 SNHLY and CDR2 FYNNEI. The CDR3 here is CASSDLSGANVLTF. The CDR3, as DNA: TGTGCCAGCAGTGATCTATCTGGGGCCAACGTCCTGACTTTC.

For the CDR3, the DNA is TGTGCCAGCAGCGATGGACTAGCGGGGTCCAGGGGCGGGGAGCTGTTTTTT. Encoded protein: CASSDGLAGSRGGELFF. This chain links TRBV9 with TRBJ2-2, with 12 nucleotides matching TRBD2. This CDR3 spans 17 amino acids. The germline gives CDR1 SGDLS, CDR2 YYNGEE. The V and J ends lost 3 bases and 7 bases, in that order; junction bases with no gene match: 10.

The V call is TRBV5-1, the J call TRBJ2-3; 7 positions agree with TRBD1. Germline-derived CDR1 and CDR2 are SGHRS and YFSETQ. Trimming took 2 bases from V and 6 from J; bases not matched to a gene: 6. This CDR3 is built from 14 residues. CDR3 region: CASSFRQGKDTQYF. CDR3 DNA: TGCGCCAGCAGCTTCCGACAGGGAAAGGATACGCAGTATTTT.

The chain carries TRBV5-8 and TRBJ1-3; 9 nucleotides agree with TRBD1. Per the germline V gene, CDR1 is SGHTS and CDR2 is YDEGEE. The V and J ends lost 4 bases and 3 bases, in that order; junction bases with no gene match: 5. The CDR3 totals 15 residues. CDR3 coding DNA: TGTGCCAGCAGCGCCGGGACAGGGTTTGGAAACACCATATATTTT. Its translation: CASSAGTGFGNTIYF.

The chain has TRBV19 and TRBJ2-7; 9 bases map to TRBD2. Germline values: CDR1 LNHDA, CDR2 SQIVND (reference sequence). The CDR3 sequence is 15 residues long. V lost 6 bases to trimming and J lost 3 bases; unmatched junction nucleotides: 9. CDR3: CASSWNSGGHYEQYF. Written as DNA, the CDR3 is TGTGCCAGTAGCTGGAATAGCGGGGGCCACTACGAGCAGTACTTC.

The J gene is TRBJ2-3, the V gene TRBV10-1; 11 nucleotides match TRBD2. Germline V gives CDR1 WNHNN, CDR2 SYGVQD (reference sequence). V lost 4 bases, J lost 3 bases, and 3 bases stayed unmatched. CDR3 size: 15 residues. For the CDR3, the DNA is TGCGCCAGCAGTGGACTAGCGGGGAGAACAGATACGCAGTATTTT. Amino acid sequence: CASSGLAGRTDTQYF.

The V and J genes are TRBV4-1 and TRBJ1-6; D not resolved. Per germline, CDR1 MGHRA and CDR2 YSYEKL. The length of the CDR3 is 13 residues. V was shortened by 8 bases and J by 8 bases, with 13 bases between the two germline ends. CDR3 region: CASSRGEDSPLHF. The DNA for the CDR3 is TGCGCCAGCTCGCGGGGTGAAGATTCACCCCTCCACTTT.

This clone came up a few times. The chain combines TRBV7-8 with TRBJ1-1; unclear D gene. The CDR3 has 13 residues. V was clipped by 5 bases and J by 5 bases, with 12 bases between them. CDR1 and CDR2 from the germline V gene are SGHVS and FQNEAQ. This CDR3 is CASSNSGETEAFF. The CDR3 DNA reads as TGTGCCAGCAGCAATAGCGGGGAGACTGAAGCTTTCTTT.

This clone has more than one count but fewer than ten. Other DNA sequences in this specimen translate into the identical CDR3. The CDR3, as DNA: TGTGCCAGTAGTATAGGAGGGAGCAATCAGCCCCAGCATTTT. This translates into CASSIGGSNQPQHF. The chain is built from TRBV19 and TRBJ1-5; D uncertain. The CDR3 sequence is 14 residues long. CDR1 is LNHDA and CDR2 is SQIVND in the germline V gene (reference sequence). Trimming shortened V by 1 base and J by 1 base, and 5 bases separated the two germline ends.

The rearrangement joins TRBV7-9 to TRBJ2-5, with TRBD2 identical over 10 bases. The CDR3 contains 17 residues. After removal of 2 bases from V and 1 base from J, the junction contained 7 bases not matched to a gene. Germline CDR1 reads SEHNR; CDR2 reads FQNEAQ (reference sequence). The CDR3 nucleotides read TGTGCCAGCAGCTTAAGACGAGCGGGGGGGCGCCAAGAGACCCAGTACTTC. Protein sequence: CASSLRRAGGRQETQYF.

The chain joins TRBV5-1 to TRBJ2-7, with a tentative D call TRBD2 (5 bases). Deletions cut 4 bases from V and 0 bases from J, with 20 bases between. Germline loops: CDR1 SGHRS, CDR2 YFSETQ. This CDR3 comprises 17 residues. The DNA of the CDR3 is TGCGCCAGCAGCCGAACCCCCCAGGAGGTCAGCTCCTACGAGCAGTACTTC. Its protein is CASSRTPQEVSSYEQYF.

The rearrangement joins TRBV28 to TRBJ1-1; 8 nucleotides align to TRBD1. Unmatched junction bases numbered 4, after V lost 5 bases and J lost 8 bases. The CDR3 is made up of 12 amino acids. Germline V gene sequence: CDR1 MDHEN, CDR2 SYDVKM. The CDR3 spells CASSPDRVEAFF. CDR3 nucleotides: TGTGCCAGCAGTCCGGACAGGGTGGAAGCTTTCTTT.

This chain links TRBV2 with TRBJ2-4; D unresolved. V lost 7 bases, J lost 0 bases, and 7 bases lay in between. Germline loops: CDR1 SNHLY, CDR2 FYNNEI. The CDR3 is 13 residues long. Here the CDR3 reads CASNSLAKNIQYF. CDR3 nucleotide sequence: TGTGCCAGCAACTCACTAGCCAAAAACATTCAGTACTTC.

J is TRBJ2-1 and V is TRBV2; weak D call: TRBD1 (6 bases). Between the trimmed V and J ends, which lost 4 bases and 5 bases, there was a span of 12 bases. Germline V gene data show CDR1 as SNHLY and CDR2 as FYNNEI. The length of the CDR3 is 14 residues. CDR3 bases: TGTGCCAGCAGTGCCAGGGGATCGCACAATGAGCAGTTCTTC. It specifies CASSARGSHNEQFF.

The CDR3 loop is CASRLVGTIRNTIYF. For the CDR3, the DNA is TGTGCCAGCAGGTTGGTCGGGACAATCCGAAACACCATATATTTT. The J gene is TRBJ1-3, the V gene TRBV6-5; D might be TRBD1 (6 bases). Trimming stripped 6 bases from V and 5 bases from J, with 17 bases between. The CDR3 is made up of 15 amino acids. Germline V CDR1 and CDR2: MNHEY, SVGAGI.

This clone was counted a single time. The chain uses TRBV19 and TRBJ1-2; the match to TRBD1 covers 8 bases. After removal of 10 bases from V and 1 base from J, the junction contained 8 bases not matched to a gene. The length of the CDR3 is 14 residues. The germline gives CDR1 LNHDA, CDR2 SQIVND (reference sequence). CDR3 region: CATQTGGVNYGYTF. In nucleotides, the CDR3 is TGTGCCACCCAAACAGGGGGAGTTAACTATGGCTACACCTTC.

V and J are TRBV30 and TRBJ1-2; TRBD1 aligns across 10 bases. The trim removed 1 base at V and 8 bases at J, leaving 4 bases unmatched. Germline CDR1 and CDR2: GTSNPN and SVGIG (reference sequence). This CDR3 contains 13 residues. The CDR3 DNA sequence: TGTGCCTGGAGTGAGGGACAGGGGAAGGGCTACACCTTC. It translates to CAWSEGQGKGYTF.

The chain has TRBV5-1 and TRBJ2-1; 13 bases line up with TRBD2. Trimming cost V 4 bases and J 8 bases; bases outside gene matches: 6. From germline, CDR1 is SGHRS and CDR2 YFSETQ. The CDR3 has 15 amino acids. CDR3 in amino acids: CASSTSGGAIDEQFF. CDR3 sequence (DNA): TGCGCCAGCAGCACTAGCGGGGGGGCCATAGATGAGCAGTTCTTC.

The chain carries TRBV19 and TRBJ1-4, with D possibly TRBD1 on 6 matching bases. CDR3 length: 15 amino acids. Trimming took off 5 bases at V and 5 bases at J, with 15 bases between the two ends. CDR1 LNHDA and CDR2 SQIVND come from the germline V gene (reference sequence). The DNA of the CDR3 is TGTGCCAGTAGTCGAAACAGGGCAAAAAATGAAAAACTGTTTTTT. Amino acid sequence: CASSRNRAKNEKLFF.

The chain is built from TRBV28 and TRBJ1-1; D is perhaps TRBD1 (6 bases). There are 14 residues in the CDR3. Deletions cut 6 bases from V and 0 bases from J, with 11 bases between. Germline CDR1 MDHEN, CDR2 SYDVKM. In DNA form, the CDR3 reads TGTGCCAGCAGCCGAGGGGGTATGAACACTGAAGCTTTCTTT. Translating it yields CASSRGGMNTEAFF.

V and J are TRBV15 and TRBJ2-2; TRBD2 aligns across 8 bases. V shed 5 bases and J 4 bases; nucleotides not matched to a gene: 15. The CDR3 has 18 residues. In germline, CDR1 is LNHNV, CDR2 YYDKDF (reference sequence). The CDR3: CATSPRAPGGLGTGELFF. CDR3 DNA: TGTGCCACCAGCCCCCGTGCCCCGGGGGGGCTGGGCACCGGGGAGCTGTTTTTT. Full variable domain (remainder filled in from reference TRBV15 and TRBJ2-2): DAMVIQNPRYQVTQFGKPVTLSCSQTLNHNVMYWYQQKSSQAPKLLFHYYDKDFNNEADTPDNFQSRRPNTSFCFLDIRSPGLGDTAMYLCATSPRAPGGLGTGELFFGEGSRLTVL.

This chain connects TRBV7-3 to TRBJ1-5; a possible D gene is TRBD1 (5 bases). Germline V gene sequence: CDR1 SGHTA, CDR2 FQGTGA. The germline V and J ends were trimmed by 6 bases and 2 bases, with 23 bases remaining between them. CDR3 length equals 18 residues. CDR3 residues: CASRLSGGLTAGNQPQHF. CDR3 bases: TGTGCCAGCAGACTATCGGGGGGGTTGACGGCCGGCAATCAGCCCCAGCATTTT.